Reported below is one TCR beta chain. As yet, its antigen is unknown. Other DNA sequences in this specimen translate into the identical CDR3. The germline CDR1 and CDR2 sequences are SGDLS and YYNGEE. The CDR3 has 15 amino acids. Trimming removed 0 bases at V and 4 bases at J, with 8 bases between. Only in-frame clones appear in the TCRdb table, and some are missing; sequencing was by immunoSEQ multiplex PCR. The data hold about 1,500,000 clones, with over 95% observed a single time. The data derive from a study of shared clonotypes between healthy human individuals. Study outcomes and limitations: Generation probabilities were higher for clonotypes shared across all four sorted-subset donors than for unshared ones. Estimated richness was generally greater in naive than memory subsets.

The sequencing sample was made of naive CD4+ T cells sorted from blood. Subset given: CD45RA+ positively selected. This receptor was taken from a man aged 25-45 years in good health. This rearrangement joins TRBV9 to TRBJ2-6, with D hard to call. Here the CDR3 reads CASSVGSSGANVLTF. The DNA of the CDR3 is TGTGCCAGCAGCGTAGGGTCGTCAGGGGCCAACGTCCTGACTTTC.